The 17 T cell receptor beta chains reported below all come from one sample, sequenced in a study of technical replicates of blood from several donors. Using immunoSEQ multiplex PCR, the repertoire was profiled, and TCRdb retains in-frame clones only, with some absent. The data hold about 64,000 clones, with approximately 86% observed a single time. Sequenced: PBMCs. Every receptor here comes from a human donor in good health. Some clones in this sample may be carry-over from other donors' samples.

This clone was counted a single time. The chain joins TRBV6-5 to TRBJ2-7; D is unclear. Trimming stripped 4 bases from V and 4 bases from J, with 5 bases between. CDR1 MNHEY and CDR2 SVGAGI come from the germline V gene. The CDR3 runs to 11 residues. This CDR3 reads CASSSPYEQYF. The DNA of the CDR3 is TGTGCCAGCAGTTCTCCTTACGAGCAGTACTTC.

In this sample, this clone turned up a few times. The chain employs TRBV5-6 and TRBJ2-3, with D possibly TRBD2 on 6 matching bases. Trimming removed 0 bases from V and 2 bases from J, with 10 bases in between. The CDR3 totals 15 residues. Per germline, CDR1 SGHDT and CDR2 YYEEEE. The CDR3 loop is CASSLAVAVTDTQYF. DNA for the CDR3: TGTGCCAGCAGCTTGGCGGTAGCGGTCACAGATACGCAGTATTTT.

The chain joins TRBV9 to TRBJ2-2; 8 positions agree with TRBD2. Germline values: CDR1 SGDLS, CDR2 YYNGEE. Trimming at V came to 0 bases and at J to 0 bases, leaving 1 base not matched to a gene. This CDR3 is 16 amino acids long. The CDR3 DNA reads as TGTGCCAGCAGCGTAGGAGCGGGGGCGAACACCGGGGAGCTGTTTTTT. Its protein product is CASSVGAGANTGELFF.

J is TRBJ2-7 and V is TRBV7-3; 12 bases agree with TRBD1. Germline assignment: CDR1 SGHTA and CDR2 FQGTGA. The CDR3 is made up of 16 amino acids. After removal of 5 bases from V and 5 bases from J, the junction contained 10 bases not matched to a gene. The CDR3 here is CASSRRSGTGGNEQYF. As DNA, the CDR3 is TGTGCCAGCAGCCGAAGATCCGGGACAGGGGGCAACGAGCAGTACTTC.

The gene calls are TRBV19 and TRBJ2-2, with D possibly matching TRBD2 (6 bases). The CDR3 loop spans 14 amino acids. V lost 3 bases and J lost 7, with 12 bases in between. The germline V gene has CDR1 LNHDA and CDR2 SQIVND (reference sequence). The CDR3 nucleotides are TGTGCCAGTAGTATCTCGGGGGTGCTCGGGGAGCTGTTTTTT. This sequence encodes CASSISGVLGELFF.

This clone was detected a few times. The gene calls are TRBV6-1 and TRBJ1-6; 8 nucleotides agree with TRBD1. Germline loops: CDR1 MNHNS, CDR2 SASEGT. Trimming at V came to 2 bases and at J to 10 bases, leaving 7 bases not matched to a gene. The CDR3 covers 15 residues. The CDR3 spells CASSETGGSRSPLHF. In DNA form, the CDR3 reads TGTGCCAGCAGTGAAACAGGGGGAAGTCGATCACCCCTCCACTTT.

This clone was found once. The J gene is TRBJ2-4, the V gene TRBV11-2, with 7 bases fitting TRBD2. The germline V gene has CDR1 SGHAT and CDR2 FQNNGV. After removal of 5 bases from V and 2 bases from J, the junction contained 3 bases not matched to a gene. CDR3 length equals 14 residues. CDR3 nucleotide sequence: TGTGCCAGCAGCCACGGGACTACCAAAAACATTCAGTACTTC. Translation: CASSHGTTKNIQYF.

The chain uses TRBV5-6 and TRBJ2-7; TRBD2 aligns across 9 bases. The CDR3 sequence is 13 residues long. Trimming at V came to 4 bases and at J to 7 bases, leaving 6 bases not matched to a gene. Per germline, CDR1 SGHDT and CDR2 YYEEEE. The chain's CDR3 is CASSPRLADEQYF. CDR3 DNA sequence: TGTGCCAGCAGCCCAAGACTAGCGGATGAGCAGTACTTC.

This chain joins TRBV4-1 and TRBJ2-7; TRBD1 might be the D (6 bases). The CDR3 consists of 13 residues. Trimming took 0 bases from V and 6 from J, leaving 9 bases between them. The germline gives CDR1 MGHRA, CDR2 YSYEKL. CDR3 bases: TGCGCCAGCAGCCAAGATAGGGGGAGCGAGCAGTACTTC. Amino acid sequence: CASSQDRGSEQYF.

The chain recombines TRBV27 with TRBJ2-3; 12 bases fit TRBD2. CDR3 length: 15 amino acids. J gave up 8 bases and V 8 bases, and 11 bases lay outside the gene matches. Looked up from germline, CDR1 is MNHEY and CDR2 is SMNVEV (reference sequence). CDR3 protein: CASYFRLAGVGTQYF. DNA for the CDR3: TGTGCCAGCTATTTCAGACTAGCGGGAGTTGGTACGCAGTATTTT.

Regarding this clone: At one of its ends the junction is not consistent with the germline gene, which may arise from a read error. The J gene is TRBJ2-5, the V gene TRBV7-9; D perhaps matches TRBD1 (6 bases). The CDR3 is 14 residues long. The germline gives CDR1 SEHNR, CDR2 FQNEAQ (reference sequence). CDR3 protein: CASSLGGNDRSINF. CDR3 bases: TGTGCCAGCAGCTTGGGCGGAAACGACAGGAGCATAAACTTC.

The J gene is TRBJ2-6, the V gene TRBV5-1; the D is unclear. The V and J ends lost 0 bases and 3 bases respectively, with 7 bases between them. Germline V CDR1 and CDR2: SGHRS, YFSETQ. The CDR3 consists of 15 residues. CDR3 in DNA: TGCGCCAGCAGCTTGGTTTCAGATGGGGCCAACGTCCTGACTTTC. As protein: CASSLVSDGANVLTF.

A single count supports this clone. The chain links TRBV19 to TRBJ1-6; the match to TRBD1 covers 11 bases. Germline values: CDR1 LNHDA, CDR2 SQIVND (reference sequence). Trimming took 6 bases from V and 6 from J; bases not matched to a gene: 1. This CDR3 region has 14 residues. The CDR3 DNA reads TGTGCCAGTAGGGGGACAGGGGGTAATTCACCCCTCCACTTT. This sequence encodes CASRGTGGNSPLHF.

The sample holds many counts of this clone. The chain links TRBV6-4 to TRBJ2-1; D uncertain. V was trimmed by 0 bases and J by 10 bases, leaving 10 bases between them. This CDR3 has 13 residues. Germline-derived CDR1 and CDR2 are MRHNA and SNTAGT. The CDR3 nucleotides read TGTGCCAGCAGTGACTCAAGTAACAGCGAGCAGTTCTTC. Protein product: CASSDSSNSEQFF.

The chain combines TRBV7-2 with TRBJ1-2; D unclear. The CDR3 totals 14 residues. Looked up from germline, CDR1 is SGHTA and CDR2 is FQGNSA. V lost 4 bases and J lost 4, with 13 bases in between. The CDR3 sequence: CASSSQSSSYGYTF. In DNA form, the CDR3 reads TGTGCCAGCAGCTCCCAGTCCTCTTCCTATGGCTACACCTTC.

The chain joins TRBV5-4 to TRBJ2-7; a possible D gene is TRBD1 (6 bases). CDR1 is SGHNT and CDR2 is YYREEE in the germline V gene (reference sequence). Trimming removed 0 bases from V and 2 bases from J, with 12 bases in between. The CDR3 runs 15 residues. CDR3 coding DNA: TGTGCCAGCAGCTTGGCGGGCAGGGGACCCTACGAGCAGTACTTC. It is translated as CASSLAGRGPYEQYF.

This chain uses TRBV7-2 with TRBJ1-1; perhaps TRBD1 as D (5 bases). Germline V gene lookup returns CDR1 SGHTA and CDR2 FQGNSA. Deletions cut 5 bases from V and 5 bases from J, with 15 bases between. This CDR3 is 14 amino acids long. Here the CDR3 reads CASSPPGMRTEAFF. CDR3 DNA sequence: TGTGCCAGCAGCCCTCCAGGGATGAGGACTGAAGCTTTCTTT.